Listed here are 18 T cell receptor beta chains from one sample, sequenced in a study of identical twins. TCRdb analysed the 5' RACE reads with MiXCR anew, one entry per CDR3 protein. The data show 500,000 to 700,000 distinct CDR3 sequences, 7.1% seen once. The same data also contributed to another study, on yellow fever vaccine responses in identical twins.

The material sequenced was PBMCs. The source of these receptors is a woman between 18 and 29 years old in good health.

This clonotype was counted ten times or more. The chain couples TRBV7-2 to TRBJ2-1; no firm D call. Germline assignment: CDR1 SGHTA and CDR2 FQGNSA. V lost 6 bases and J lost 7, with 10 bases in between. The CDR3 has 12 amino acids. The CDR3 is CASSRLANEQFF. CDR3 nucleotides: TGTGCCAGCAGTCGTCTTGCAAATGAGCAGTTCTTC.

The gene calls are TRBV3-1 and TRBJ2-1; 10 bases match TRBD2. The germline V gene encodes CDR1 LGHDT and CDR2 YNNKEL (reference sequence). The V gene end was trimmed by 7 bases and the J gene end by 1 base; junction bases not matched to a gene: 10. The CDR3 consists of 17 residues. CDR3: CASTLSPGLASYNEQFF. The CDR3 DNA reads TGTGCCAGCACCCTATCCCCGGGACTAGCGTCCTACAATGAGCAGTTCTTC.

The J gene is TRBJ2-1, the V gene TRBV9; 11 nucleotides align to TRBD2. V shed 4 bases, J shed 4 bases, and the junction held 10 bases outside the gene matches. The V gene's germline CDR1 is SGDLS and CDR2 YYNGEE. The CDR3 is 17 residues long. The CDR3 nucleotides are TGTGCCAGCAGCCAGAGTAGCGGGAGGGCCCGATACAATGAGCAGTTCTTC. Residues: CASSQSSGRARYNEQFF.

This chain uses TRBV7-9 with TRBJ2-7; D remains unclear. Germline loops: CDR1 SEHNR, CDR2 FQNEAQ (reference sequence). The germline V and J ends were trimmed by 5 bases and 10 bases, with 21 bases remaining between them. The CDR3 loop spans 14 amino acids. In DNA, the CDR3 is TGTGCCAGCAGCCACAGTGCAGGTGAGGAACCTCAGTACGTC. It translates to CASSHSAGEEPQYV.

V usage is TRBV24-1 and J usage is TRBJ2-1; a weak D match, TRBD2 (6 bases). The germline V gene has CDR1 KGHDR and CDR2 SFDVKD. V was shortened by 10 bases and J by 2 bases, with 11 bases between the two germline ends. The CDR3 spans 13 residues. The chain's CDR3 is CATTTSPYNEQFF. CDR3 in DNA: TGTGCCACTACGACTAGTCCCTACAATGAGCAGTTCTTC.

This clonotype has a single count. The chain recombines TRBV18 with TRBJ2-1, with a weak D call TRBD2 (5 bases). The V gene lost 1 base and the J gene lost 6 bases, with 10 bases spanning the gap. The CDR3 is 14 residues long. The germline gives CDR1 KGHSH, CDR2 LQKENI. The CDR3 protein is CASSPRRGTNEQFF. CDR3 bases: TGTGCCAGCTCACCACGTCGGGGTACCAATGAGCAGTTCTTC.

As for this clonotype: One base away lies a much larger clone, so this may be a sequencing read error. V is TRBV20-1 and J is TRBJ2-7; 8 bases line up with TRBD1. The trim removed 1 base at V and 7 bases at J, leaving 6 bases unmatched. CDR3 length: 13 residues. Germline-derived CDR1 and CDR2 are DFQATT and SNEGSKA (reference sequence). The CDR3 here is CSARARTGGEQYF. The CDR3 nucleotides read TGCAGTGCTAGAGCCCGCACAGGGGGGGAGCAGTACTTC.

This clonotype occurred many times. The genes are TRBV24-1 and TRBJ1-1; D call uncertain. Germline V gene lookup returns CDR1 KGHDR and CDR2 SFDVKD. CDR3 length equals 14 residues. Trimming cost V 2 bases and J 10 bases, with 16 bases left between them. This CDR3 is CATSDSGAQTGAFF. The CDR3 DNA reads as TGTGCCACCAGTGATTCTGGCGCGCAAACGGGAGCTTTCTTT.

The chain employs TRBV6-2 or TRBV6-3 and TRBJ1-3; perhaps TRBD1 as D (6 bases). The CDR3 has 20 amino acids. Germline V lookup: CDR1 MNHEY, CDR2 SVGEGT. V was shortened by 0 bases and J by 0 bases, with 21 bases between the two germline ends. CDR3 nucleotides: TGTGCCAGCAGTTACTCGAGTGGTGGGGGCGGTTCTTACTCTGGAAACACCATATATTTT. This sequence encodes CASSYSSGGGGSYSGNTIYF.

This clonotype has at least ten counts. The rearrangement uses TRBV20-1 and TRBJ2-5; D ambiguous. The CDR3 runs 13 residues. Trimming took 4 bases from V and 0 from J, leaving 9 bases between them. Germline V gene sequence: CDR1 DFQATT, CDR2 SNEGSKA (reference sequence). The DNA of the CDR3 is TGCAGTGCTAATACACCGAACCAAGAGACCCAGTACTTC. It is translated as CSANTPNQETQYF.

The chain uses TRBV5-4 and TRBJ1-1; D is ambiguous. The V and J ends lost 4 bases and 4 bases respectively, with 17 bases between them. The CDR3 has 15 residues. Germline V gene sequence: CDR1 SGHNT, CDR2 YYREEE (reference sequence). CDR3 sequence reads: CASSLPPGRSTEAFF. CDR3 nucleotide sequence: TGTGCCAGCAGCCTACCCCCGGGAAGGAGCACTGAAGCTTTCTTT.

This clonotype has more than one count but fewer than ten. This chain connects TRBV5-1 to TRBJ2-2; weak D call: TRBD2 (5 bases). The CDR3 contains 15 residues. Between the trimmed V and J ends, which lost 7 bases and 3 bases, there was a span of 16 bases. CDR1 SGHRS and CDR2 YFSETQ come from the germline V gene. The DNA of the CDR3 is TGCGCCAGCGCAGCTCCCGGGGTCGACACCGGGGAGCTGTTTTTT. The encoded protein is CASAAPGVDTGELFF. Filled out from reference TRBV5-1 and TRBJ2-2, the complete variable domain reads KAGVTQTPRYLIKTRGQQVTLSCSPISGHRSVSWYQQTPGQGLQFLFEYFSETQRNKGNFPGRFSGRQFSNSRSEMNVSTLELGDSALYLCASAAPGVDTGELFFGEGSRLTVL.

This clonotype was detected only a few times. The chain employs TRBV10-3 and TRBJ2-2, with a weak D call TRBD1 (5 bases). Looked up from germline, CDR1 is ENHRY and CDR2 is SYGVKD. The CDR3 contains 12 residues. Trimming pared 8 bases from V and 6 bases from J, leaving 10 bases between. The CDR3 DNA sequence: TGTGCCATCGGGGCTAGTTCCGGGGAGCTGTTTTTT. It specifies CAIGASSGELFF.

This clonotype has only a few counts. The V gene is TRBV27, the J gene TRBJ2-1, with a tentative D call TRBD2 (6 bases). Trimming pared 8 bases from V and 5 bases from J, leaving 13 bases between. CDR1 and CDR2 (germline): MNHEY, SMNVEV (reference sequence). The CDR3 runs 13 residues. The CDR3 is CASGTPKNNEQFF. The DNA for the CDR3 is TGTGCCAGCGGGACTCCTAAGAACAATGAGCAGTTCTTC.

This clonotype was observed at least ten times. The rearrangement uses TRBV4-1 and TRBJ1-2; no clear D. Trimming took 0 bases from V and 0 from J, leaving 11 bases between them. Germline CDR1 MGHRA, CDR2 YSYEKL. This CDR3 contains 16 residues. The CDR3 spells CASSQDAGGTNYGYTF. CDR3 DNA: TGCGCCAGCAGCCAAGATGCGGGCGGGACTAACTATGGCTACACCTTC.

This clonotype was seen more than once but under ten times. The CDR3 coding sequence is TGTGCCAGCAGGTCCCCTAGGAGCACAGATACGCAGTATTTT. Its protein product is CASRSPRSTDTQYF. The J gene is TRBJ2-3, the V gene TRBV28; no definite D call. Germline V gene sequence: CDR1 MDHEN, CDR2 SYDVKM. The length of the CDR3 is 14 residues. V lost 6 bases and J lost 0, with 10 bases in between. Full variable domain (remainder filled in from reference TRBV28 and TRBJ2-3): DVKVTQSSRYLVKRTGEKVFLECVQDMDHENMFWYRQDPGLGLRLIYFSYDVKMKEKGDIPEGYSVSREKKERFSLILESASTNQTSMYLCASRSPRSTDTQYFGPGTRLTVL.

V usage is TRBV2 and J usage is TRBJ2-5; unclear D gene. CDR1 and CDR2 from the germline V gene are SNHLY and FYNNEI. With 3 bases removed from V and 2 bases from J, the gap between germline ends came to 10 bases. This CDR3 is built from 14 residues. The CDR3 here is CASSDEADQETQYF. DNA for the CDR3: TGTGCCAGCAGTGATGAGGCAGATCAAGAGACCCAGTACTTC.

The rearrangement joins TRBV5-1 to TRBJ2-1; TRBD2 might be the D (6 bases). CDR3 length: 17 residues. The V gene's germline CDR1 is SGHRS and CDR2 YFSETQ. Between the trimmed V and J ends, which lost 2 bases and 2 bases, there was a span of 17 bases. This CDR3 is CASSFGGLANAYNEQFF. CDR3 sequence (DNA): TGCGCCAGCAGCTTCGGGGGATTAGCTAACGCCTACAATGAGCAGTTCTTC.